This entry features one TCR beta chain sequence. A read error may produce the germline difference seen at one junction end. The sample is drawn from a study of CD8+CD57+ T cells in acquired aplastic anemia. Investigators profiled TCR beta VDJ and CDR3 from genomic DNA template. TCRdb recomputed calls from the reads with MiXCR, one row per CDR3 protein. Of some 150,000 distinct CDR3 sequences listed, around 41% are singletons. The CDR3 sequence is 14 residues long. This clonotype was obtained from a human donor in good health, serving as a control. This chain joins TRBV12-3 or TRBV12-4 and TRBJ1-2; TRBD1 matches 12 bases. The sample comprised sorted CD4+, CD8+, or CD8+CD57+ T cells (not recorded which) from PBMCs. CDR3 in amino acids: CAISGGTGGFGYTF. In DNA form, the CDR3 reads TGTGCCATCAGTGGGGGGACAGGGGGCTTTGGCTACACCTTC.